These 2 T cell receptor beta chains came from one sample sequenced in a study of cytomegalovirus exposure and HLA in healthy donors. Primers included in the PCR were 60 Vbeta and 13 Jbeta primers. Libraries were prepared by immunoSEQ multiplex PCR; TCRdb keeps only in-frame clonotypes and omits some of them. Among about 91,000 clones listed, approximately 86% were seen once. Material: PBMCs. Every receptor here comes from a man aged 25-45 years in good health and CMV-seropositive.

The CDR3 region is CASSLLDRAYEQYF. DNA of the CDR3: TGTGCCAGCAGTTTACTAGACAGGGCCTACGAGCAGTACTTC. This chain joins TRBV27 and TRBJ2-7; 7 bases are shared with TRBD1. Germline CDR1 reads MNHEY; CDR2 reads SMNVEV (reference sequence). Germline trimming cut 2 bases from V and 2 bases from J; bases unmatched to any gene: 3. This CDR3 is 14 amino acids long.

The V call is TRBV5-1, the J call TRBJ2-3, with 8 bases lining up with TRBD2. This CDR3 is 17 amino acids long. Germline values: CDR1 SGHRS, CDR2 YFSETQ. The V gene end was trimmed by 1 base and the J gene end by 4 bases; junction bases not matched to a gene: 11. The DNA of the CDR3 is TGCGCCAGCAGCTTGAGTCCGGGAGGGCCCTCGGCAGATACGCAGTATTTT. Translation: CASSLSPGGPSADTQYF.